The 14 T cell receptor beta chains below were found in one sample sequenced in a study of CD8+CD57+ T cells in acquired aplastic anemia. Both TCR beta VDJ combination and CDR3 sequence profiling were carried out. Genomic DNA was the template for this profiling. TCRdb re-derived calls from the reads in MiXCR, one entry per CDR3 protein. This sample yields some 190,000 distinct CDR3 sequences, of which approximately 46% are seen a single time; under 3.5% belongs to the top ten. The specimen was sorted CD4+, CD8+, or CD8+CD57+ T cells (not recorded which) from PBMCs. The source of these receptors is a human donor in good health.

V usage is TRBV9 and J usage is TRBJ1-6; no firm D call. Trimming left V 4 bases short and J 9 bases short, with 5 bases between. Germline V gives CDR1 SGDLS, CDR2 YYNGEE. The CDR3 has 11 amino acids. CDR3 nucleotide sequence: TGTGCCAGCAGCACCCCTTCACCCCTCCACTTT. As protein: CASSTPSPLHF.

The J gene is TRBJ2-2, the V gene TRBV18, with unresolved D. The germline V gene encodes CDR1 KGHSH and CDR2 LQKENI. This CDR3 contains 14 residues. The V end lost 0 bases, the J end lost 0 bases, and 2 bases lay between the germline ends. The CDR3 here is CASSPPPNTGELFF. In DNA, the CDR3 is TGTGCCAGCTCACCACCGCCGAACACCGGGGAGCTGTTTTTT. Together with reference TRBV18 and TRBJ2-2, the CDR3 gives the full variable domain: NAGVMQNPRHLVRRRGQEARLRCSPMKGHSHVYWYRQLPEEGLKFMVYLQKENIIDESGMPKERFSAEFPKEGPSILRIQQVVRGDSAAYFCASSPPPNTGELFFGEGSRLTVL.

This clonotype was seen once. The chain is built from TRBV25-1 and TRBJ2-7, with 9 bases lining up with TRBD2. The CDR3 has 14 amino acids. Germline CDR1 is MGHDK and CDR2 is SYGVNS. Trimming took 3 bases from V and 3 from J; bases not matched to a gene: 3. As DNA, the CDR3 is TGTGCCAGCAGTGACAGCGGGGGGAGCTACGAGCAGTACTTC. Translation gives CASSDSGGSYEQYF.

This clonotype showed up many times. CDR3 DNA sequence: TGCAGTGCTAGTGCTAACTACGAGCAGTACTTC. Translating it yields CSASANYEQYF. The rearrangement joins TRBV20-1 to TRBJ2-7; D unresolved. The CDR3 loop spans 11 amino acids. The V gene lost 3 bases and the J gene lost 3 bases, with 6 bases spanning the gap. CDR1 and CDR2 from the germline V gene are DFQATT and SNEGSKA (reference sequence).

Note on this clonotype: This may stem from a read error, because a much larger clone lies one nucleotide away. The J gene is TRBJ1-6, the V gene TRBV27; D may be TRBD1 (5 bases). CDR1 and CDR2 from the germline V gene are MNHEY and SMNVEV (reference sequence). This CDR3 is built from 15 residues. The germline V and J ends were trimmed by 2 bases and 11 bases, with 16 bases remaining between them. The chain's CDR3 is CASSLQRQPGPPLHF. The DNA of the CDR3 is TGTGCCAGCAGTTTACAGAGACAGCCTGGGCCACCCCTCCACTTT.

The J gene is TRBJ1-2, the V gene TRBV9, with D unresolved. The CDR3 length is 16 residues. Per germline, CDR1 SGDLS and CDR2 YYNGEE. Trimming took off 0 bases at V and 4 bases at J, with 16 bases between the two ends. The CDR3 nucleotides read TGTGCCAGCAGCGTAGAAGGGTCCTCGGCAGGCTATGGCTACACCTTC. This encodes CASSVEGSSAGYGYTF.

This clonotype was seen a few times. The chain carries TRBV19 and TRBJ2-7; D is unresolved. There are 13 residues in the CDR3. Germline V gene data show CDR1 as LNHDA and CDR2 as SQIVND (reference sequence). V lost 4 bases and J lost 5, with 12 bases in between. CDR3 protein: CASSTLPGHEQYF. The CDR3 region has the DNA TGTGCCAGTAGTACCCTACCGGGCCACGAGCAGTACTTC.

The chain links TRBV5-1 to TRBJ1-1; D ambiguous. The CDR3 length is 14 residues. CDR1 is SGHRS and CDR2 is YFSETQ in the germline V gene. V lost 5 bases, J lost 0 bases, and 11 bases lay in between. CDR3 bases: TGCGCCAGCAGGCCGCAGGCGATGAACACTGAAGCTTTCTTT. Translated: CASRPQAMNTEAFF.

This clonotype has at least ten counts. This chain connects TRBV20-1 to TRBJ2-7; 11 nucleotides agree with TRBD2. Per germline, CDR1 DFQATT and CDR2 SNEGSKA (reference sequence). The CDR3 has 14 residues. V was pared by 1 base and J by 4 bases, with 3 bases of the junction left unmatched. CDR3 coding DNA: TGCAGTGCTAGAGCCGGGACTAGCGGTTACGAGCAGTACTTC. Its translation is CSARAGTSGYEQYF.

A note on this clonotype: Since the CDR3 does not end with the conserved phenylalanine or tryptophan, this likely comes from a read error. The chain couples TRBV4-1 to TRBJ1-1, with D perhaps matching TRBD1 (5 bases). CDR1 and CDR2 (germline): MGHRA, YSYEKL. CDR3 length: 14 residues. V was clipped by 0 bases and J by 6 bases, with 11 bases between them. CDR3 protein: CASSQDQKGAEAFL. The CDR3 coding sequence is TGCGCCAGCAGCCAAGACCAGAAAGGGGCTGAAGCTTTCCTT.

This rearrangement joins TRBV20-1 to TRBJ2-7; D remains unclear. V lost 2 bases to trimming and J lost 2 bases, with 7 bases between them. The CDR3 runs 12 residues. Germline V gene sequence: CDR1 DFQATT, CDR2 SNEGSKA (reference sequence). CDR3 bases: TGCAGTGCTAGATTGGACGCCTACGAGCAGTACTTC. Its protein product is CSARLDAYEQYF.

At least ten counts were recorded for this clonotype. J is TRBJ1-6 and V is TRBV6-5, with unresolved D. V shed 2 bases and J shed 9 bases, with 14 bases lying between them. Germline V gene lookup returns CDR1 MNHEY and CDR2 SVGAGI. The CDR3 spans 15 residues. CDR3 DNA sequence: TGTGCCAGCAGTTACGCAATGAGGCAAGCTTCACCCCTCCACTTT. Encoded protein: CASSYAMRQASPLHF.

Ten or more counts support this clonotype. This chain joins TRBV20-1 and TRBJ2-1; no firm D call. Germline CDR1 and CDR2: DFQATT and SNEGSKA (reference sequence). V was pared by 1 base and J by 7 bases, with 14 bases between. CDR3 length: 14 residues. The CDR3 coding sequence is TGCAGTGCTAGAGGATGGCGGCCGGGTAATGAGCAGTTCTTC. Translating gives CSARGWRPGNEQFF.

The J gene is TRBJ2-7, the V gene TRBV20-1, with 9 nucleotides matching TRBD1. The germline V gene has CDR1 DFQATT and CDR2 SNEGSKA (reference sequence). CDR3 length equals 15 residues. J lost 2 bases, V lost 4 bases, and 9 bases had no gene match. The CDR3 sequence is CSAKLRTGEAYEQYF. CDR3 bases: TGCAGTGCTAAGCTCCGGACAGGGGAAGCCTACGAGCAGTACTTC.